This TCR beta chain originates from a study of T cell responses to AZD1222 COVID-19 vaccine. Study context: Second doses that came at about 4 or about 12 weeks were put together.

Notes on the study in general: Targets within unmutated variant regions were reportedly found for nearly half of spike-specific TCRs.

Assay used: immunoSEQ multiplex PCR; TCRdb lists only in-frame clones, some missing. The sample records about 150,000 clones, 90% to 95% being singletons. On this clone: Its antigen is not identified.

Per the germline V gene, CDR1 is MGHDK and CDR2 is SYGVNS. The CDR3 runs to 13 residues. Trimming stripped 3 bases from V and 4 bases from J, with 7 bases between. V is TRBV25-1 and J is TRBJ1-5; maybe TRBD1 (5 bases). This sequence originates from an adult in good health. Sample: peripheral blood, taken on day 0 of AZD1222 vaccination. The CDR3 here is CASSDQGNQPQHF. CDR3 DNA sequence: TGTGCCAGCAGTGATCAGGGTAATCAGCCCCAGCATTTT.